These 3 T cell receptor beta chains came from one sample sequenced in a study. MiXCR, applied by TCRdb to the 5' RACE reads, yields one record per CDR3 protein. The profile shows thousands of distinct CDR3 sequences, less than 65% of them singletons. The sequencing input was tumor-infiltrating memory CD4+ T cells sorted from the breast tumor. The subset is: memory CD4+ T cells, CD4+CD45RO+CD25-. The receptors stem from a female donor with breast cancer.

CDR3 nucleotides: TGCGCCAGCAGCCAAGACCGGAGGGTTACCGAAAAACTGTTTTTT. Its translation is CASSQDRRVTEKLFF. V gene TRBV4-1 combines with J gene TRBJ1-4; D uncertain. V gave up 0 bases and J gave up 8 bases, with 13 bases separating them. The CDR3 length is 15 residues. The germline V gene has CDR1 MGHRA and CDR2 YSYEKL.

The chain combines TRBV20-1 with TRBJ2-1; the match to TRBD2 covers 8 bases. The V gene's germline CDR1 is DFQATT and CDR2 SNEGSKA (reference sequence). This CDR3 comprises 14 residues. The trim removed 6 bases at V and 4 bases at J, leaving 8 bases unmatched. The CDR3 nucleotides are TGCAGTGCCAAGCACGCGGGGGGATACAATGAGCAGTTCTTC. It yields the protein CSAKHAGGYNEQFF.

As regards this clonotype: At one of its ends the junction is not consistent with the germline gene, which may arise from a read error. V usage is TRBV11-2 and J usage is TRBJ2-3, with D possibly TRBD2 on 6 matching bases. The V gene's germline CDR1 is SGHAT and CDR2 FQNNGV. CDR3 length equals 17 residues. The CDR3 bases are TGTGCCAGCAGCCGGCTGAGACCGGGAGCCCCCACAGATACGCAGTATTTC. Amino acid sequence: CASSRLRPGAPTDTQYF.